The 20 T cell receptor beta chains given below trace back to one sample, sequenced in a study of CD8+ T cells in alopecia areata. Extraction of RNA preceded its reverse transcription into cDNA, which served as the sequencing template. Generated by immunoSEQ multiplex PCR, the TCRdb table keeps only in-frame clones and is missing some. The sample comprises approximately 120,000 clones, about 51% of which are singletons, and about 10% rests with the top ten. Sequences were obtained from NKG2D-low CD8+ T cells sorted from blood. The receptors were sampled from a human donor with alopecia areata.

Worth noting for this clone: In the same sample, other DNA sequences code for this CDR3. The chain links TRBV29-1 to TRBJ2-7; 7 bases align to TRBD2. Germline V gene data show CDR1 as SQVTM and CDR2 as ANQGSEA. This CDR3 comprises 13 residues. J lost 1 base, V lost 4 bases, and 4 bases had no gene match. The CDR3 protein is CSVAGGSSYEQYF. The CDR3 DNA is TGCAGCGTTGCCGGGGGGTCTTCCTACGAGCAGTACTTC.

The table lists this clone with a few counts. This rearrangement joins TRBV29-1 to TRBJ1-1; 7 bases are shared with TRBD1. This CDR3 is 11 amino acids long. V gave up 7 bases and J gave up 11 bases; unmatched junction bases: 10. Germline V lookup: CDR1 SQVTM, CDR2 ANQGSEA. The CDR3 nucleotides read TGCAGCGAGGGGGACAGCCCAAACGCTTTCTTT. This sequence encodes CSEGDSPNAFF.

The gene calls are TRBV2 and TRBJ2-5, with D hard to call. This CDR3 is built from 11 residues. Trimming shortened V by 6 bases and J by 10 bases, and 12 bases separated the two germline ends. Germline V gene sequence: CDR1 SNHLY, CDR2 FYNNEI. Written as DNA, the CDR3 is TGTGCCAGCAGCCCCCGTCGTATCCAGTACTTC. It is translated as CASSPRRIQYF. The whole variable domain, filled in from reference TRBV2 and TRBJ2-5, reads EPEVTQTPSHQVTQMGQEVILRCVPISNHLYFYWYRQILGQKVEFLVSFYNNEISEKSEIFDDQFSVERPDGSNFTLKIRSTKLEDSAMYFCASSPRRIQYFGPGTRLLVL.

The chain links TRBV11-2 to TRBJ2-2; no firm D call. V lost 3 bases, J lost 1 base, and 6 bases lay in between. This CDR3 is built from 14 residues. The germline V gene encodes CDR1 SGHAT and CDR2 FQNNGV. The CDR3 sequence is CASSFGLNTGELFF. The CDR3 DNA reads as TGTGCCAGCAGCTTTGGGCTGAACACCGGGGAGCTGTTTTTT.

V is TRBV28 and J is TRBJ2-7, with a weak D call TRBD2 (6 bases). The length of the CDR3 is 15 residues. The germline V gene encodes CDR1 MDHEN and CDR2 SYDVKM. V shed 4 bases and J shed 0 bases, with 13 bases lying between them. The CDR3 DNA follows: TGTGCCAGCAGTTCCGGTAGCGGCCACTCCTACGAGCAGTACTTC. Translation gives CASSSGSGHSYEQYF. Together with reference TRBV28 and TRBJ2-7, the CDR3 gives the full variable domain: DVKVTQSSRYLVKRTGEKVFLECVQDMDHENMFWYRQDPGLGLRLIYFSYDVKMKEKGDIPEGYSVSREKKERFSLILESASTNQTSMYLCASSSGSGHSYEQYFGPGTRLTVT.

This clone has only a few counts. V and J are TRBV29-1 and TRBJ1-1, with 11 bases identical to TRBD1. With 8 bases clipped from V and 3 bases from J, the junction kept 5 bases outside the gene matches. The CDR3 extends over 13 amino acids. Germline V gene sequence: CDR1 SQVTM, CDR2 ANQGSEA. CDR3 residues: CSSDRGLYTEAFF. The CDR3 DNA sequence: TGCAGCTCGGACAGGGGGCTGTACACTGAAGCTTTCTTT.

This chain joins TRBV6-5 and TRBJ2-1; D is perhaps TRBD2 (6 bases). This CDR3 has 12 residues. V lost 5 bases to trimming and J lost 16 bases, with 18 bases between them. CDR1 is MNHEY and CDR2 is SVGAGI in the germline V gene. The chain's CDR3 is CASSGLSKALFF. The CDR3, as DNA: TGTGCCAGCAGTGGACTATCCAAGGCCCTTTTCTTC.

This clone was observed a handful of times. The chain couples TRBV28 to TRBJ2-7; TRBD2 matches 10 bases. V dropped 8 bases and J dropped 6; count of bases not matched to a gene: 16. This CDR3 contains 16 residues. Germline CDR1 MDHEN, CDR2 SYDVKM. CDR3: CASLSGLAGDKSEQYF. The DNA of the CDR3 is TGTGCCAGCCTGTCCGGTCTAGCGGGGGATAAGAGCGAGCAGTACTTC.

This clone was seen a few times. The chain is built from TRBV2 and TRBJ2-7; 8 nucleotides agree with TRBD1. This CDR3 is 16 amino acids long. V was pared by 3 bases and J by 3 bases, with 10 bases of the junction left unmatched. The germline V gene encodes CDR1 SNHLY and CDR2 FYNNEI. The CDR3 sequence: CASSDGDRSANYEQYF. Written as DNA, the CDR3 is TGTGCCAGCAGTGACGGGGACAGGTCCGCCAACTACGAGCAGTACTTC.

This sequence joins TRBV29-1 and TRBJ1-2; D gene unclear. This CDR3 is built from 14 residues. The V end was cut by 6 bases, the J end by 7 bases, with 21 bases between. Germline assignment: CDR1 SQVTM and CDR2 ANQGSEA. The CDR3, as DNA: TGCAGCGTGCCTAACCTAGGGATTACCAGTGGCTACACCTTC. It yields the protein CSVPNLGITSGYTF.

The chain combines TRBV7-6 with TRBJ1-5; D is ambiguous. With 5 bases removed from V and 1 base from J, the gap between germline ends came to 15 bases. The germline gives CDR1 SGHVS, CDR2 FNYEAQ. The CDR3 covers 16 residues. CDR3 region: CASSLNGHNSNQPQHF. CDR3 nucleotide sequence: TGTGCCAGCAGCCTAAACGGGCACAACAGCAATCAGCCCCAGCATTTT.

This clone was detected a few times. The chain uses TRBV19 and TRBJ2-5; 8 bases agree with TRBD2. J gave up 5 bases and V 0 bases, and 8 bases lay outside the gene matches. Germline CDR1 LNHDA, CDR2 SQIVND (reference sequence). The CDR3 has 16 residues. This CDR3 is CASSIDPGLARETQYF. DNA for the CDR3: TGTGCCAGTAGTATAGATCCCGGACTAGCACGGGAGACCCAGTACTTC.

The chain combines TRBV11-3 with TRBJ2-3, with 7 bases aligning to TRBD1. Germline loops: CDR1 SGHNT, CDR2 YENEEA. The CDR3 has 14 amino acids. Trimming at V came to 5 bases and at J to 4 bases, leaving 6 bases not matched to a gene. This CDR3 is CASSPGGDADTQYF. The CDR3 DNA is TGTGCCAGCAGCCCAGGGGGAGATGCAGATACGCAGTATTTT.

The rearrangement uses TRBV7-9 and TRBJ2-5, with D uncertain. The CDR3 runs to 13 residues. Trimming stripped 1 base from V and 3 bases from J, with 6 bases between. Germline V gene sequence: CDR1 SEHNR, CDR2 FQNEAQ (reference sequence). The CDR3 here is CASSLGLEETQYF. In DNA form, the CDR3 reads TGTGCCAGCAGCTTAGGACTGGAAGAGACCCAGTACTTC.

The chain is built from TRBV2 and TRBJ2-7; D remains ambiguous. V was trimmed by 5 bases and J by 9 bases, leaving 17 bases between them. There are 13 residues in the CDR3. From germline, CDR1 is SNHLY and CDR2 FYNNEI. The CDR3: CASSLPTAGWQYF. DNA for the CDR3: TGTGCCAGCAGTCTCCCCACAGCAGGTTGGCAGTACTTC.

This clone was seen a handful of times. This chain joins TRBV4-1 and TRBJ2-7, with D uncertain. CDR1 is MGHRA and CDR2 is YSYEKL in the germline V gene. CDR3 length: 11 amino acids. The V end lost 3 bases, the J end lost 7 bases, and 7 bases lay between the germline ends. The CDR3 loop reads CASSHSSEQYF. The CDR3 bases are TGCGCCAGCAGCCACAGCAGTGAGCAGTACTTC.

V is TRBV7-8 and J is TRBJ1-5; 7 bases map to TRBD1. CDR1 SGHVS and CDR2 FQNEAQ come from the germline V gene. This CDR3 has 14 residues. Trimming took 5 bases from V and 6 from J; bases not matched to a gene: 7. The CDR3 sequence is CASSEGAWGQPQHF. The CDR3 region has the DNA TGTGCCAGCAGCGAGGGGGCTTGGGGTCAGCCCCAGCATTTT.

The CDR3 loop reads CASSDKPLATDTQYF. The CDR3, as DNA: TGTGCCAGCAGTGATAAACCGTTAGCCACAGATACGCAGTATTTT. The V call is TRBV6-1, the J call TRBJ2-3; D uncertain. CDR3 length: 15 amino acids. The germline V gene encodes CDR1 MNHNS and CDR2 SASEGT. Trimming removed 3 bases at V and 2 bases at J, with 12 bases between.

This chain joins TRBV11-2 and TRBJ2-7; D unclear. Deletions cut 4 bases from V and 6 bases from J, with 7 bases between. The CDR3 is 11 amino acids. CDR1 is SGHAT, CDR2 FQNNGV, per germline. CDR3 in amino acids: CASSSVGEQYF. The CDR3 bases are TGTGCCAGCAGCTCCGTGGGCGAGCAGTACTTC.

A note on this clone: Other DNA sequences in this sample translate to the same CDR3. The chain employs TRBV2 and TRBJ2-3; TRBD2 is a possible D gene (6 bases). Germline CDR1 reads SNHLY; CDR2 reads FYNNEI. The CDR3 contains 10 residues. The CDR3 here is CASGTDTQYF. The CDR3 bases are TGTGCTAGCGGTACAGATACGCAGTATTTT.